The clone carrying this TCR beta chain was recorded many times. The antigen is not known. One end of the junction does not line up with germline, which may come from a read error. This entry comes from a study of T cells after posttransplantation cyclophosphamide. The CDR3 has 17 residues. Germline CDR1 SGHNT, CDR2 YYREEE (reference sequence). Treatment was busulfan-fludarabine conditioning, a marrow graft, and cyclophosphamide on days +3 and +4. TCRdb keeps only in-frame clones here, not all; method: immunoSEQ multiplex PCR. The sample includes under 15,000 clones, none of them occurring once. Study-level results: Blood and skin or GI T cell repertoires showed limited TRB overlap. Later post-transplant blood repertoires were often dominated by donor CD8+ memory clones. TRB clonality was highly associated with recipient CMV seropositivity and reactivation.

The source of this sequence is a female patient aged 35 to 55 who received an allogeneic stem cell transplant from a related donor, was CMV-positive, and had acute GVHD only. A subset of T cells may come from the graft donor. This specimen was PBMCs, taken after allogeneic stem cell transplant with posttransplant cyclophosphamide. This chain connects TRBV5-4 to TRBJ2-7; 13 bases are a match to TRBD2. The CDR3 here is CASSLGLAGGRPYAQYF. In nucleotides, the CDR3 is TGTGCCAGCAGCTTGGGACTAGCGGGGGGAAGGCCCTACGCGCAGTACTTC.